This TCR beta chain is from a study of cytomegalovirus exposure and HLA in healthy donors. Whole-study results and caveats: A later analysis reportedly found fewer N-insertions in an Asian-associated ancestry cluster than the roughly 680-donor mean. The study designated about 160 TCR beta chains cytomegalovirus-associated. A missense variant in DCLRE1C was later tied to TCR beta V- and J-gene trimming.

Concerning this clone: Its antigen is unidentified.

Researchers ran the PCR with 60 Vbeta and 13 Jbeta primers. Generated by immunoSEQ multiplex PCR, the TCRdb table keeps only in-frame clones and is missing some. The table shows some 150,000 clones, with roughly 80% occurring only once. This CDR3 region has 13 residues. V was shortened by 6 bases and J by 5 bases, with 11 bases between the two germline ends. Germline assignment: CDR1 ENHRY and CDR2 SYGVKD. V is TRBV10-3 and J is TRBJ1-5; D possibly corresponds to TRBD1 (5 bases). Input material: PBMCs. This TCR came from a woman aged 50 to 65 in good health and CMV-seropositive. The CDR3 DNA is TGTGCCATCAGCGAGGGGCCGTATCAGCCCCAGCATTTT. Translating it yields CAISEGPYQPQHF.